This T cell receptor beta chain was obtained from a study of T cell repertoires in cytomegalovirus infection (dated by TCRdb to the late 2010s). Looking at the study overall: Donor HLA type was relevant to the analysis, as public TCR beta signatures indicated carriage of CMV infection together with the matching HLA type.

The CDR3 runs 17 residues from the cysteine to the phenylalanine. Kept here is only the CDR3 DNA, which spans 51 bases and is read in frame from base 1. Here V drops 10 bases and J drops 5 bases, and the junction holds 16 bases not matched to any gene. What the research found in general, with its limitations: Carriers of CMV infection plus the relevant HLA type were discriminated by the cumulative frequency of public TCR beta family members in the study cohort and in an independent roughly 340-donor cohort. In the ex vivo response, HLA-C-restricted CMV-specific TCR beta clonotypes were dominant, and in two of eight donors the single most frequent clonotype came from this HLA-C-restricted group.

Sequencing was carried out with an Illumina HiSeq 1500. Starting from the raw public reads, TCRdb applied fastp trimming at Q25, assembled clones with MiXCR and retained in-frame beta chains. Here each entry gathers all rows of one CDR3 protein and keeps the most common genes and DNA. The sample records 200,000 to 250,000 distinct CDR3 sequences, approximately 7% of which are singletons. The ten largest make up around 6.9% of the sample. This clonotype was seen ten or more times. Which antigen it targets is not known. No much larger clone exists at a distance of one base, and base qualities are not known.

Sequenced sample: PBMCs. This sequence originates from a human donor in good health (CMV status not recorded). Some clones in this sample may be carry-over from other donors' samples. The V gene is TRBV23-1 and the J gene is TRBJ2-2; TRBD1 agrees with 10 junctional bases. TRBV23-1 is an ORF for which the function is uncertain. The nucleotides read TGCGCCACCGGATGGACAGGGGGGCGAATGGAGACCGGGGAGCTGTTTTTT. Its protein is CATGWTGGRMETGELFF.